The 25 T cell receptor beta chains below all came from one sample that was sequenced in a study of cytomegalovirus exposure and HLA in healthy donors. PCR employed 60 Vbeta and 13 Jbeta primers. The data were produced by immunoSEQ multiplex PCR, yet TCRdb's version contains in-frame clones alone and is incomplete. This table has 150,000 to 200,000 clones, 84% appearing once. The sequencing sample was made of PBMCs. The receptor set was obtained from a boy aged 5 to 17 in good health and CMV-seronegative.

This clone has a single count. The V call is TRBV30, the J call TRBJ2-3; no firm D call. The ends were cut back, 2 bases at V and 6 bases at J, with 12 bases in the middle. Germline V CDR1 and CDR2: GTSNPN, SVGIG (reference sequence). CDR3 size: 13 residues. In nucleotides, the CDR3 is TGTGCCTGGAGTCCCTTCCTACCGGATACGCAGTATTTT. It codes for CAWSPFLPDTQYF.

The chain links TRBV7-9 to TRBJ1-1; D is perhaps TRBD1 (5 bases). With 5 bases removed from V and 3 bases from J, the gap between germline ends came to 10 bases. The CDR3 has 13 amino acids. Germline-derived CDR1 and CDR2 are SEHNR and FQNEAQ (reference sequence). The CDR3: CASSVLQDTEAFF. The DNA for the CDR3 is TGTGCCAGCAGCGTACTACAGGACACTGAAGCTTTCTTT.

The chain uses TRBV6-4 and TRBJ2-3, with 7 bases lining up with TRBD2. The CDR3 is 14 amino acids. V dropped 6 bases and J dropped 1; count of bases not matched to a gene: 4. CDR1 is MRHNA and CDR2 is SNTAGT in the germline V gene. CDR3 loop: CASSPSGGTDTQYF. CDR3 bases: TGTGCCAGCAGCCCTAGCGGAGGCACAGATACGCAGTATTTT.

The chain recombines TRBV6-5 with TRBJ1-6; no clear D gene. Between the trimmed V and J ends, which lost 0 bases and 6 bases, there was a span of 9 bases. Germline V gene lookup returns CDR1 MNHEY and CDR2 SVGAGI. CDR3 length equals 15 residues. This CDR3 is CASSYSRGSNSPLHF. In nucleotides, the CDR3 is TGTGCCAGCAGTTACTCGCGGGGAAGTAATTCACCCCTCCACTTT.

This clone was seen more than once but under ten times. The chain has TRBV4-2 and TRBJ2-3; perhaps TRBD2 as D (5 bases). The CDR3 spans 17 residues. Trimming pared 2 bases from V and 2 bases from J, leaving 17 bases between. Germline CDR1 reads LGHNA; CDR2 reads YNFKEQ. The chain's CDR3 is CASSQLRSGVLTDTQYF. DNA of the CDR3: TGTGCCAGCAGCCAACTGCGATCCGGGGTCCTCACAGATACGCAGTATTTT.

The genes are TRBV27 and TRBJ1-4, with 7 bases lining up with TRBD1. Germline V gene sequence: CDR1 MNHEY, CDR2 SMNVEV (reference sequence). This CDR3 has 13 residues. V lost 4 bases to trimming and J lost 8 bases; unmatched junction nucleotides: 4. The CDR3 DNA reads TGTGCCAGCAGTTCGACAGGGAGGGAAAAACTGTTTTTT. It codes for CASSSTGREKLFF.

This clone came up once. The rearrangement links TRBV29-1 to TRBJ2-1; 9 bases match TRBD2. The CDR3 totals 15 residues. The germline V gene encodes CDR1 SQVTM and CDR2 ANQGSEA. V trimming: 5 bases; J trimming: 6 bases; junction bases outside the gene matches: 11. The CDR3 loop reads CSVNISGRRSNEQFF. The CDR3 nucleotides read TGCAGCGTTAATATTAGCGGGAGAAGAAGCAATGAGCAGTTCTTC.

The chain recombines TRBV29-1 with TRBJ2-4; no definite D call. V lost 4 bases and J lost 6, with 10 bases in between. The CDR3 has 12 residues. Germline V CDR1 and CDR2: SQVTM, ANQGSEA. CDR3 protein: CSVAPHSNIQYF. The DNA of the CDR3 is TGCAGCGTTGCCCCCCACTCAAACATTCAGTACTTC.

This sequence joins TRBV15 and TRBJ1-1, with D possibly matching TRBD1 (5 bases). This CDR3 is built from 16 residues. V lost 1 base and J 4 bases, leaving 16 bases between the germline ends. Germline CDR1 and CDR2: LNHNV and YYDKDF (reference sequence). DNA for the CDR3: TGTGCCACCAGCAGAGCGGCAGGGCGGTCGATCACTGAAGCTTTCTTT. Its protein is CATSRAAGRSITEAFF.

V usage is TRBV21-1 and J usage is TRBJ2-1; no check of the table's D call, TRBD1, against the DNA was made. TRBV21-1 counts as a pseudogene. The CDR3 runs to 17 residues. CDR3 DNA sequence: TGTGCCAGCAGCAAGAATATCCCAGGGGGCATGGACAATGAGCAGTTCTTC. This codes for CASSKNIPGGMDNEQFF.

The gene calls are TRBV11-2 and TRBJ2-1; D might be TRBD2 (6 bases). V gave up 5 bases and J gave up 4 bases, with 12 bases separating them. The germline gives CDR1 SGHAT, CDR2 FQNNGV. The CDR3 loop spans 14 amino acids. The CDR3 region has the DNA TGTGCCAGCAGCCTGGGGGGTGTTTACAATGAGCAGTTCTTC. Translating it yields CASSLGGVYNEQFF.

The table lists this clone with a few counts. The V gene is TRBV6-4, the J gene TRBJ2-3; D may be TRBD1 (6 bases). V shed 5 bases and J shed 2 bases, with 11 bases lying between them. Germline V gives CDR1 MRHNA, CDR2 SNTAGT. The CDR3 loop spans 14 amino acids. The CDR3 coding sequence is TGTGCCAGCAGTCAAGGGGGTCACACAGATACGCAGTATTTT. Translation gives CASSQGGHTDTQYF.

CDR3 nucleotides: TGCGCCAGCAGCTGGGGACTAGCGGGGGAAGCCTACAATGAGCAGTTCTTC. This translates into CASSWGLAGEAYNEQFF. This chain joins TRBV5-1 and TRBJ2-1; 14 bases fit TRBD2. This CDR3 contains 17 residues. Germline V gene sequence: CDR1 SGHRS, CDR2 YFSETQ. V trimming: 3 bases; J trimming: 2 bases; junction bases outside the gene matches: 4.

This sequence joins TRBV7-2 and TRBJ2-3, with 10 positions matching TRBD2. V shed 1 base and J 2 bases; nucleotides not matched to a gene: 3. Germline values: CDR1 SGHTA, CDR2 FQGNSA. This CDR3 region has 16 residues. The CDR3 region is CASSLEAGGYTDTQYF. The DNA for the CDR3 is TGTGCCAGCAGCTTAGAAGCGGGGGGGTACACAGATACGCAGTATTTT.

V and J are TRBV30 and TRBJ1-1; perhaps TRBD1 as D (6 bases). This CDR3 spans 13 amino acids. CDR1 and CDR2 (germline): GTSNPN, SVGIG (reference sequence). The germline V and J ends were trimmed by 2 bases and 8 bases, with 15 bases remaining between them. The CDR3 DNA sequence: TGTGCCTGGAGTACAGGGACACAACTAGAAGCTTTCTTT. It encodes CAWSTGTQLEAFF.

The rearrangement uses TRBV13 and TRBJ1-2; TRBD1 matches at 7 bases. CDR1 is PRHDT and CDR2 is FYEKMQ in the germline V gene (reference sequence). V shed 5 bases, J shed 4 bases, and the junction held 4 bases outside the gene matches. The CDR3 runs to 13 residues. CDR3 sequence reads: CASSAGQSYGYTF. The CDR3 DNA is TGTGCCAGCAGCGCGGGACAGAGCTATGGCTACACCTTC.

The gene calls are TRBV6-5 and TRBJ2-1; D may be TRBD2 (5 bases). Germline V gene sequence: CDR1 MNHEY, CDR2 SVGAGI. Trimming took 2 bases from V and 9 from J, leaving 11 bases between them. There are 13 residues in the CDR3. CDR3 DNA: TGTGCCAGCAGTTACGGGCTAGCCCGTGAGCAGTTCTTC. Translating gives CASSYGLAREQFF.

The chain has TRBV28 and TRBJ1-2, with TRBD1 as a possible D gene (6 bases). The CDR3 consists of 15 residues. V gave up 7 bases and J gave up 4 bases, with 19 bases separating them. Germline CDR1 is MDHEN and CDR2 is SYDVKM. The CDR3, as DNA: TGTGCCAGCAACCCAGGCAGGGGTTATGGCTATGGCTACACCTTC. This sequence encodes CASNPGRGYGYGYTF.

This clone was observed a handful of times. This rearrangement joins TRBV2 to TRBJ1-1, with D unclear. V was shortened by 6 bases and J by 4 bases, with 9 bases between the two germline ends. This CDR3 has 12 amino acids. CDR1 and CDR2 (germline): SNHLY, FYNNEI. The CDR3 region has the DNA TGTGCCAGCAGGCCCCCGGGCACTGAAGCTTTCTTT. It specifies CASRPPGTEAFF. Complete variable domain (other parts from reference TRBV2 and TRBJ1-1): EPEVTQTPSHQVTQMGQEVILRCVPISNHLYFYWYRQILGQKVEFLVSFYNNEISEKSEIFDDQFSVERPDGSNFTLKIRSTKLEDSAMYFCASRPPGTEAFFGQGTRLTVV.

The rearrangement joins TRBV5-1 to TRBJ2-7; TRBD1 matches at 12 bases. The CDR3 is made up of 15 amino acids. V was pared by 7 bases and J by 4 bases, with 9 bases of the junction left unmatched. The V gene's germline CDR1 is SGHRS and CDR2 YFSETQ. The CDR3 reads CASANGTGGGYEQYF. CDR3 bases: TGCGCCAGCGCAAACGGGACAGGGGGCGGATACGAGCAGTACTTC.

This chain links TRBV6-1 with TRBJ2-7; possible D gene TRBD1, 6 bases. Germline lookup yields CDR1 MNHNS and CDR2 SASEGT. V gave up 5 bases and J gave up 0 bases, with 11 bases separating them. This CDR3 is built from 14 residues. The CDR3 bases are TGTGCCAGCAGTCCGGGACATTACTCCTACGAGCAGTACTTC. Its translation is CASSPGHYSYEQYF.

The CDR3 bases are TGCGCCAGCAGCTTGGCGATCGGGGACAGGGCTCACGAGCAGTACTTC. It is translated as CASSLAIGDRAHEQYF. The rearrangement links TRBV5-1 to TRBJ2-7, with TRBD1 identical over 9 bases. The CDR3 runs to 16 residues. V shed 0 bases and J 5 bases; nucleotides not matched to a gene: 9. The germline gives CDR1 SGHRS, CDR2 YFSETQ.

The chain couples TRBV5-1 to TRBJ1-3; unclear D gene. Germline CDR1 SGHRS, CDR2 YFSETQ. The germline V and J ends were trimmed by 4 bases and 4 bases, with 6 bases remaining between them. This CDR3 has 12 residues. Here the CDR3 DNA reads TGCGCCAGCAGCCTTAGCGGAAACACCATATATTTT. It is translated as CASSLSGNTIYF.

CDR3 loop: CASSLGGLGSPYGYTF. The CDR3 DNA reads as TGTGCCAGCAGCTTGGGGGGACTGGGGTCCCCCTATGGCTACACCTTC. The V call is TRBV5-4, the J call TRBJ1-2; possibly TRBD1 for D (5 bases). The CDR3 totals 16 residues. V dropped 0 bases and J dropped 4 bases, with 16 bases sitting between them. Germline CDR1 reads SGHNT; CDR2 reads YYREEE (reference sequence).

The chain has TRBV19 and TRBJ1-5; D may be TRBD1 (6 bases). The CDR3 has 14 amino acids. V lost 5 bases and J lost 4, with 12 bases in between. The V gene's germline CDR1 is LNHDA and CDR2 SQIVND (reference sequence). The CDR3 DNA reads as TGTGCCAGTAGTGGACAGAGCATAAATCAGCCCCAGCATTTT. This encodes CASSGQSINQPQHF.